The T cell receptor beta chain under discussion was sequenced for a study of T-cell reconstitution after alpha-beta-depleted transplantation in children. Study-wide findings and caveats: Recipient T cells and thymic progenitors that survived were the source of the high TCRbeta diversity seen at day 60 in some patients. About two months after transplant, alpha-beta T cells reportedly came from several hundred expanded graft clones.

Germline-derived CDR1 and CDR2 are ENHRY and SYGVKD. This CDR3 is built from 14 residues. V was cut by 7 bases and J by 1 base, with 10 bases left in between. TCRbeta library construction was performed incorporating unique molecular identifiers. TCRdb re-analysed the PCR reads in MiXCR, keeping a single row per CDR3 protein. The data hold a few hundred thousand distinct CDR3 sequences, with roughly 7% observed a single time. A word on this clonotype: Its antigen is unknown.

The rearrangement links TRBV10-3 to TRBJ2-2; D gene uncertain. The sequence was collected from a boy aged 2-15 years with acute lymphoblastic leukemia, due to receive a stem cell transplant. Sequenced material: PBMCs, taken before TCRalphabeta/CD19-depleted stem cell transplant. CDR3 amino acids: CAITRDKNTGELFF. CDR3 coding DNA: TGTGCCATCACCCGCGACAAGAACACCGGGGAGCTGTTTTTT.